The 20 T cell receptor beta chains reported below all come from one sample, sequenced in a study of tumor-infiltrating lymphocytes in primary liver carcinoma. The authors made TCR beta cDNA from approximately 490 ng total RNA with a constant-region primer. Libraries covering TCR beta were generated through three nested multiplex PCR rounds (using a slightly modified ARM-PCR). The first two PCR rounds used TRBV1-TRBV30 primers with a Cbeta primer, approximately 10 cycles each. TCRdb reprocessed the multiplex PCR reads with MiXCR, giving one entry per CDR3 protein. Here the sample spans 25,000 to 35,000 distinct CDR3 sequences, 70% to 80% being singletons. Extraction of RNA together with DNA used about 17-30 mg of unsorted bulk tissue. Input material: liver tumor tissue from sampling region 5. Subset: tumor region T5, tumor centre. The receptors were gathered from a man aged 40-50 years with primary liver carcinoma and hepatitis B virus infection.

This clonotype has at least ten counts. The chain employs TRBV11-2 and TRBJ2-3, with TRBD2 matching 12 bases. The germline V gene encodes CDR1 SGHAT and CDR2 FQNNGV. CDR3 length: 15 residues. Trimming at V came to 5 bases and at J to 5 bases, leaving 5 bases not matched to a gene. Here the CDR3 reads CASSASGRAIDTQYF. The CDR3 DNA reads as TGTGCCAGCAGCGCTAGCGGGAGGGCCATAGATACGCAGTATTTT. The entire variable domain, with the rest obtained from reference TRBV11-2 and TRBJ2-3, is as follows: EAGVAQSPRYKIIEKRQSVAFWCNPISGHATLYWYQQILGQGPKLLIQFQNNGVVDDSQLPKDRFSAERLKGVDSTLKIQPAKLEDSAVYLCASSASGRAIDTQYFGPGTRLTVL.

A note on this clonotype: Sequence at one end of the junction differs from germline and may be a read error. The chain couples TRBV11-2 to TRBJ2-1, with TRBD1 identical over 9 bases. The CDR3 consists of 17 residues. CDR1 SGHAT and CDR2 FQNNGV come from the germline V gene. The CDR3 spells CASSLGLGDRDYKERFF. CDR3 DNA sequence: TGTGCGAGCAGCTTAGGTTTGGGGGACAGGGACTACAAAGAGCGGTTCTTC.

Remarks on this clonotype: The junction and the germline gene differ at one end; a read error may be behind it. The CDR3 bases are TGTGCCAGCAGCCAAGATCGTAGGGCAGGCCGAGGGGAGACCCAGTACTTC. Translating it yields CASSQDRRAGRGETQYF. The chain recombines TRBV4-1 with TRBJ2-5; tentatively, D is TRBD2 (5 bases). The CDR3 consists of 17 residues. Germline CDR1 reads MGHRA; CDR2 reads YSYEKL.

This clonotype rates as medium-sized (0.01 to 0.1%). This could be a read error, since a much larger clone is one nucleotide away. This sequence joins TRBV11-2 and TRBJ2-2; TRBD2 is a possible D gene (6 bases). Germline V lookup: CDR1 SGHAT, CDR2 FQNNGV. CDR3 size: 13 residues. DNA for the CDR3: TGTGCCAGCAGCTTGACGGACACCGGGGGGCTGTTTTTT. Residues: CASSLTDTGGLFF.

A note on this clonotype: This may come from a read error, since a much larger clone is one base off. J is TRBJ2-1 and V is TRBV12-3 or TRBV12-4; TRBD2 aligns across 13 bases. The CDR3 is 19 amino acids. Written as DNA, the CDR3 is TGTGCCAGCAGTTTGGAGGGACTAGCGGGACCGGGGGCGGTGGATGAGGAGCTCTTC. Protein product: CASSLEGLAGPGAVDEELF.

This clonotype showed up many times. V usage is TRBV4-3 and J usage is TRBJ2-1; D ambiguous. The germline gives CDR1 LGHNA, CDR2 YSLEER. This CDR3 has 15 residues. Deletions cut 1 base from V and 6 bases from J, with 13 bases between. CDR3 protein: CASSQGTRKGNEQFF. CDR3 sequence (DNA): TGCGCCAGCAGCCAAGGAACCAGAAAAGGCAATGAGCAGTTCTTC.

Of note for this clonotype: At one boundary the junction diverges from the germline segment, which might be a read error. The V and J genes are TRBV11-1 and TRBJ1-1; D is uncertain. The CDR3 covers 13 residues. CDR1 SGHAT and CDR2 FQDESV come from the germline V gene (reference sequence). The CDR3 is CAGSRKVDTEAFF. CDR3 bases: TGTGCCGGCAGCCGCAAGGTGGACACTGAAGCTTTCTTT. Using reference TRBV11-1 and TRBJ1-1 for the parts outside the CDR3, the full variable domain is EAEVAQSPRYKITEKSQAVAFWCDPISGHATLYWYRQILGQGPELLVQFQDESVVDDSQLPKDRFSAERLKGVDSTLKIQPAELGDSAMYLCAGSRKVDTEAFFGQGTRLTVV.

The V gene is TRBV4-3, the J gene TRBJ2-1; unclear D gene. Germline assignment: CDR1 LGHNA and CDR2 YSLEER. This CDR3 contains 16 residues. V dropped 4 bases and J dropped 4 bases, with 17 bases sitting between them. CDR3: CASSRESRGDYNEQFF. The CDR3 DNA sequence: TGCGCCAGCAGCCGAGAAAGCCGTGGGGATTACAATGAGCAGTTCTTC.

This chain links TRBV6-2 or TRBV6-3 with TRBJ1-1, with D possibly TRBD1 on 6 matching bases. In germline, CDR1 is MNHEY, CDR2 SVGEGT. The V gene lost 2 bases and the J gene lost 11 bases, with 21 bases spanning the gap. CDR3 length: 15 amino acids. CDR3 sequence (DNA): TGTGCCAGCAGTTACAGGCGGGGGCTGAACATTGAGGCTTTCTTT. This codes for CASSYRRGLNIEAFF.

The V gene is TRBV4-1, the J gene TRBJ2-1, with D perhaps being TRBD1 or TRBD2 (5 bases each). This CDR3 has 15 residues. V gave up 0 bases and J gave up 9 bases, with 15 bases separating them. Germline-derived CDR1 and CDR2 are MGHRA and YSYEKL. The CDR3 loop reads CASSQEWGPFSEQFF. The CDR3 region has the DNA TGCGCCAGCAGCCAAGAATGGGGACCCTTCAGTGAGCAGTTCTTC.

Worth noting for this clonotype: In this CDR3 the conserved last residue, phenylalanine or tryptophan, is missing, so a read error is likely. The gene calls are TRBV4-2 and TRBJ1-1; TRBD1 agrees at 8 bases. CDR1 is LGHNA and CDR2 is YNFKEQ in the germline V gene. The CDR3 contains 17 residues. The CDR3 region is CASSQEYGQGSWTEAFI. The DNA for the CDR3 is TGCGCCAGCAGCCAAGAGTACGGACAGGGCTCTTGGACTGAAGCTTTCATT.

About this clonotype itself: The junction shows a germline mismatch at one end, possibly a read error. The chain uses TRBV4-2 and TRBJ2-7, with 16 bases lining up with TRBD2. Germline V gene data show CDR1 as LGHNA and CDR2 as YNFKEQ. CDR3 length equals 18 residues. The chain's CDR3 is CASSRKPGLAGGPHKQYF. The CDR3 DNA reads TGTGCTAGCAGTAGAAAACCGGGACTAGCGGGAGGGCCACACAAGCAGTACTTC.

The rearrangement links TRBV10-3 to TRBJ2-7, with 16 bases lining up with TRBD2. CDR3 size: 19 residues. Looked up from germline, CDR1 is ENHRY and CDR2 is SYGVKD. The junction had 17 bases not matched to a gene; V was cut back by 11 bases and J by 1 base. The CDR3 sequence: CAYTKRSGLAGGLSYEQYF. The CDR3 DNA follows: TGTGCCTACACCAAACGATCGGGACTAGCGGGAGGGTTATCCTACGAGCAGTACTTC.

V usage is TRBV29-1 and J usage is TRBJ2-1; possible D gene TRBD2, 6 bases. Per the germline V gene, CDR1 is SQVTM and CDR2 is ANQGSEA. The CDR3 covers 13 residues. The CDR3 bases are TGCAGTACAGGACTAACGGGAGCGACTGAGCAGTTCTTC. Residues: CSTGLTGATEQFF.

About this clonotype itself: This may arise from a read error, as a much more abundant clone is one base away. This chain links TRBV2 with TRBJ2-1; D is undetermined. Germline V gives CDR1 SNHLY, CDR2 FYNNEI. CDR3 length: 12 amino acids. The CDR3 DNA sequence: TGTGTCAGCAGATGGGGATACGATGAGCAGTTCTTC. Translation gives CVSRWGYDEQFF.

Of note for this clonotype: Relative to the germline gene, one junction end is altered; a read error may explain this. The chain recombines TRBV11-2 with TRBJ2-2; D gene uncertain. CDR1 and CDR2 (germline): SGHAT, FQNNGV. The CDR3 extends over 14 amino acids. The CDR3, as DNA: TGTGCCAGCGGCTTAGTGAATTCGGCCGGGGAGCTGTTTTTT. It is translated as CASGLVNSAGELFF.

As for this clonotype: The conserved phenylalanine or tryptophan is not found at the CDR3 terminus, so this likely reflects a read error. The genes are TRBV6-2 or TRBV6-3 and TRBJ2-2; D is possibly TRBD1 (5 bases). The CDR3 length is 13 residues. V was shortened by 5 bases and J by 7 bases, with 11 bases between the two germline ends. Germline-derived CDR1 and CDR2 are MNHEY and SVGEGT. The CDR3 coding sequence is TGTGCCAGCAGTCCGCAGGGCGGCGGGGAGCTGTTTACT. This codes for CASSPQGGGELFT.

The V call is TRBV11-3, the J call TRBJ2-1; 8 nucleotides match TRBD2. The germline gives CDR1 SGHNT, CDR2 YENEEA. The CDR3 has 13 amino acids. The CDR3 loop is CDKSLTGGNEQFF. The CDR3 DNA follows: TGTGACAAAAGCTTAACGGGAGGGAATGAGCAGTTCTTC.

Ten or more counts support this clonotype. The rearrangement joins TRBV7-9 to TRBJ1-5, with D unresolved. In germline, CDR1 is SEHNR, CDR2 FQNEAQ (reference sequence). With 5 bases removed from V and 4 bases from J, the gap between germline ends came to 6 bases. The CDR3 is 12 amino acids. The CDR3 coding sequence is TGTGCCAGCAGCGACCATAATCAGCCCCAGCATTTT. Protein sequence: CASSDHNQPQHF. Supplemented by reference TRBV7-9 and TRBJ1-5, the full variable domain reads DTGVSQNPRHKITKRGQNVTFRCDPISEHNRLYWYRQTLGQGPEFLTYFQNEAQLEKSRLLSDRFSAERPKGSFSTLEIQRTEQGDSAMYLCASSDHNQPQHFGDGTRLSIL.

A note on this clonotype: The junction departs from the called germline gene at one end, perhaps through a read error. The chain has TRBV6-1 and TRBJ2-3; D may be TRBD2 (5 bases). Germline CDR1 is MNHNS and CDR2 is SASEGT. The CDR3 extends over 16 amino acids. The CDR3 coding sequence is TGTGCCAGCAGTGCGTTTGGCGGGTCTAGCACAGATATGCAGTATTTT. Its translation is CASSAFGGSSTDMQYF.